This T cell receptor (beta chain) originates from a study of shared clonotypes between healthy human individuals. On the study more broadly: The plates for each donor numbered three CD4 naive, three CD4 memory, two CD8 naive and one CD8 memory. Points from the study as a whole: Richness estimates generally favored naive over memory subsets. It was observed that roughly 5.4% of naive CD4 clonotypes were shared across a handful of donors.

Regarding this clone: Its antigen remains unidentified.

Data came from immunoSEQ multiplex PCR; TCRdb stores just in-frame clones and leaves some out. The sample records approximately 2.5 million clones, over 85% being singletons. The source is a man aged 18 to 30 in good health. Material for sequencing was naive CD4+ T cells sorted from blood. Documented subset: CD45RA+ positively selected.

CDR3: CASSPHPGMADEQYF. CDR3 in DNA: TGTGCCAGCAGCCCCCACCCGGGTATGGCAGACGAGCAGTACTTC. V is TRBV9 and J is TRBJ2-7; D is unresolved. V shed 4 bases and J shed 5 bases, with 19 bases lying between them. CDR3 length: 15 residues. CDR1 SGDLS and CDR2 YYNGEE come from the germline V gene.